This T cell receptor beta chain came from a study of graft-versus-host responses after intestinal transplantation. Study information: Recipients received multivisceral, liver-intestinal, or isolated intestinal transplants. Tacrolimus plus steroids were given to all recipients for 2 to 4 years, preceded by anti-thymocyte globulin induction.

Comments on this clone: The antigen is not known.

The germline V gene has CDR1 SGHNT and CDR2 YENEEA. Deletions cut 8 bases from V and 0 bases from J, with 13 bases between. The CDR3 sequence is 14 residues long. Assay used: immunoSEQ multiplex PCR; TCRdb lists only in-frame clones, some missing. The sample shows approximately 28,000 clones, 85% to 95% of them seen only once. Study outcomes and limitations: Peak levels of circulating GvH clones tracked with early post-transplant HvG declines.

The sequenced sample was PBMCs, obtained about 70 days after intestinal transplant. The TCR comes from a human patient who received an intestinal transplant, so some T cells may come from the graft donor. This chain joins TRBV11-3 and TRBJ2-5, with D maybe TRBD2 (5 bases). In DNA, the CDR3 is TGTGCCAGCCCGGGGTGTCGCTACCAAGAGACCCAGTACTTC. It yields the protein CASPGCRYQETQYF. Looking up the rest from reference TRBV11-3 and TRBJ2-5 gives the full variable domain: EAGVVQSPRYKIIEKKQPVAFWCNPISGHNTLYWYLQNLGQGPELLIRYENEEAVDDSQLPKDRFSAERLKGVDSTLKIQPAELGDSAVYLCASPGCRYQETQYFGPGTRLLVL.